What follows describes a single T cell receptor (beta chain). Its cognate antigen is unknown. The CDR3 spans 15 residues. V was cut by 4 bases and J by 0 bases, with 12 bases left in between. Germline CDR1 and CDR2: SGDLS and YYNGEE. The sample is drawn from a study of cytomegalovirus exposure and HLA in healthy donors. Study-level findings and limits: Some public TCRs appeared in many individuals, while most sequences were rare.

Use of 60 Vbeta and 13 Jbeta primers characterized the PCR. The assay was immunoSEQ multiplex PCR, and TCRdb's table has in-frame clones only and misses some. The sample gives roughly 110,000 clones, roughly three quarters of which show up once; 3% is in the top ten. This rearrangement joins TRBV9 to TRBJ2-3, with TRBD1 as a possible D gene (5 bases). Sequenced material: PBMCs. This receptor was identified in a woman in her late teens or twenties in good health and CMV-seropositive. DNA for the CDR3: TGTGCCAGCAGCCTCGATGGGGCTAGCACAGATACGCAGTATTTT. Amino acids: CASSLDGASTDTQYF.